This TCR beta chain came from a study of shared clonotypes between healthy human individuals. The study's findings and limits: Clonotype sharing levels among donors were expected to vary with sequencing depth.

Study donors comprised healthy, HIV-negative adults devoid of recent acute infection or vaccination. About this clone itself: Its antigen is undetermined.

There are 14 residues in the CDR3. Germline V gene data show CDR1 as SNHLY and CDR2 as FYNNEI. After removal of 3 bases from V and 9 bases from J, the junction contained 7 bases not matched to a gene. Template for every sorted-subset replicate PCR totaled about 0.2 ug DNA, approximately 30,000 T cell genomes. Using immunoSEQ multiplex PCR, the repertoire was profiled, and TCRdb retains in-frame clones only, with some absent. The data contain roughly 2,500,000 clones, roughly 93% of them seen just once; the ten biggest clones take up roughly 0.39%. The chain combines TRBV2 with TRBJ2-5, with 10 bases that match TRBD2. The sequence was collected from a man aged 18 to 35 in good health. Some clones in this sample may be carry-over from other donors' samples. The sequenced material came from naive CD4+ T cells from PBMCs. Documented subset: CD45RA+ positively selected. In nucleotides, the CDR3 is TGTGCCAGCAGTGAGACTAGCGGGCCGGTGGCCCAGTACTTC. It specifies CASSETSGPVAQYF. Together with reference TRBV2 and TRBJ2-5, the CDR3 gives the full variable domain: EPEVTQTPSHQVTQMGQEVILRCVPISNHLYFYWYRQILGQKVEFLVSFYNNEISEKSEIFDDQFSVERPDGSNFTLKIRSTKLEDSAMYFCASSETSGPVAQYFGPGTRLLVL.